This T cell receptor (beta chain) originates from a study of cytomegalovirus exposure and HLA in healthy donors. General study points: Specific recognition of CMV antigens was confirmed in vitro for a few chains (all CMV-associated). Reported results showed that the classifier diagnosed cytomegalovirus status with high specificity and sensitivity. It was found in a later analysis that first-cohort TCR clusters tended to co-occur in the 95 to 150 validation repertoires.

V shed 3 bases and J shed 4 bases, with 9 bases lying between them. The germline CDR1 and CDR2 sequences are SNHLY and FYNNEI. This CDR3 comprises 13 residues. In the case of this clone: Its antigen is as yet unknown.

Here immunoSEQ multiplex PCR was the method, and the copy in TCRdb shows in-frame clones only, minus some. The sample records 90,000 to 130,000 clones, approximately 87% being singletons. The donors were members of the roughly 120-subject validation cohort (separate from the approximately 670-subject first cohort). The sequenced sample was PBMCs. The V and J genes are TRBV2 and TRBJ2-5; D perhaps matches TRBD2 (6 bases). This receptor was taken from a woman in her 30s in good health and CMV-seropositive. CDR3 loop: CASSEDYGETQYF. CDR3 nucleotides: TGTGCCAGCAGTGAGGACTACGGAGAGACCCAGTACTTC.